This is a list of T cell receptor beta chains from one sample in a study of PD-1 blockade in mismatch repair-deficient tumors. TCRdb keeps only in-frame clones here, not all; method: immunoSEQ multiplex PCR. Of about 130,000 clones in the sample, roughly 90% were seen once. Sequenced material: peripheral blood, taken 70 to 73 weeks after starting pembrolizumab. The receptors originated from an adult with mismatch repair-deficient cancer. CDR3s include the opening cysteine and the closing phenylalanine or tryptophan.

v_gene,j_gene,CDR3aa
TRBV4-2,TRBJ1-2,CASSQDPEGTYGYTF
TRBV7-9,TRBJ1-5,CASSLGQSNQPQHF
TRBV10-2,TRBJ2-5,CASSESGWETQYF
TRBV27,TRBJ2-1,CASSLSVLGEQFF
TRBV6-1,TRBJ1-4,CASSLQGAGEKLFF
TRBV25-1,TRBJ2-1,CASSDLRGLAGVHEQFF
TRBV27,TRBJ1-5,CASRSRGLQDQPQHF
TRBV5-4,TRBJ1-3,CASSLSRRNGQGSGNTIYF
TRBV4-3,TRBJ2-7,CASSSRATIGLEQYF
TRBV29-1,TRBJ2-7,CSVEDRGHYEQYF
TRBV5-5,TRBJ2-1,CASSFESLALTYNEQFF
TRBV11-3,TRBJ2-1,CASSKLPGLGRDEQFF
TRBV7-9,TRBJ2-5,CASSFRQAGGETQYF
TRBV5-1,TRBJ2-3,CASSLGGSSTDTQYF
TRBV7-6,TRBJ2-7,CASSFSVTGVDEQYF
TRBV9,TRBJ2-7,CASSANQGLAYEQYF
TRBV7-9,TRBJ1-1,CASSGPEPKEAFF
TRBV6-1,TRBJ2-2,CASSELGLGTGELFF
TRBV2,TRBJ2-2,CATPQVGREGTGELFF
TRBV10-3,TRBJ2-3,CAISGDGAGTDTQYF
TRBV5-1,TRBJ2-7,CASSPGGRAFDEQYF